This T cell receptor (beta chain) was captured in a study of T cells in Graves' hyperthyroidism and ophthalmopathy (dated by TCRdb to the late 2010s). Turning to the overall study: Peripheral blood was sampled at the time of initial diagnosis, prior to any treatment. To identify distinguishing TCR V-J signatures, a discovery cohort of about 100 patients was used, comprising 43 with Graves' ophthalmopathy and under 60 with stable Graves' hyperthyroidism. Prospective prediction of ophthalmopathy was tested in an independent validation cohort of fewer than 20 hyperthyroidism patients and 15 to 17 patients who later progressed to ophthalmopathy. The 100 or so discovery patients were randomly divided into training and test sets at a 7:3 ratio. In more than 5 Graves' hyperthyroidism patients, the study also compared T-cell repertoires from thyroid tissue with T-cell repertoires from blood. After sampling, hyperthyroidism patients received methimazole starting at 30 mg daily, and ophthalmopathy patients received high-dose intravenous methylprednisolone. The paper reports TCR Vbeta CDR3 sequencing of some 140 peripheral blood samples: fewer than 50 ophthalmopathy, around 80 hyperthyroidism and around 17 progressor patients.

TCR beta CDR3 regions were amplified from RNA transcripts. A first-round RT-PCR of the TCR CDR3 used the HTBI primer set with the Qiagen OneStep RT-PCR kit. Libraries were constructed in a second round of multiplex PCR, after which size selection and purification were performed. Paired-end sequencing of the libraries was performed with 100 bp reads on an Illumina HiSeq2000. The authors' pipeline ran thus. Raw data were processed with SOAPnuke, discarding reads with adapters, uncalled bases, mean Phred below 15, or no exact constant-primer or identifier match. COPE v1.2.5 was used to merge the high-quality paired reads, and each unique nucleotide sequence was defined as a clonotype. Clonotypes were aligned to IMGT TRBV, TRBD and TRBJ reference segments using MiTCR v1.1. The analysis was restricted to V-J combinations with a frequency above 0.0001, which together covered about 99% of the repertoires. The TCS score was defined as the ratio of F50 (clonal expansion) to E x V (chaos), calculated using BLOSUM62-based TCRdist between CDR3 peptides within each V-J. Welch's t-statistics and random forest reduced 500 to 550 V-J features to 13, which were used in a naive Bayes classifier (R e1071). The raw public reads went through TCRdb reprocessing: fastp at Q25, MiXCR clone calling, in-frame beta chains kept. Here each entry gathers all rows of one CDR3 protein and keeps the most common genes and DNA. These V and J calls are TCRdb output, not the study's own analysis. The sample includes about 400,000 distinct CDR3 sequences, with about 14% observed a single time. The top ten clones comprise 25% to 30% of the sample.

There are many counts of this clonotype. Its antigen remains unidentified. It has no much larger one-base neighbor in the sample; base qualities were not kept. Ophthalmopathy patients had moderately to severely active disease, Clinical Activity Score of at least 3, NOSPECS grade of at least 4, and duration under 3 months. The study excluded patients with uncontrolled infections, other autoimmune diseases, pregnancy or lactation. Diagnoses were based on clinical symptoms, serum thyroxine and TRAb, thyroid ultrasound and orbital computed tomography. PBMCs were separated from approximately 10 ml of fresh peripheral blood using Ficoll-Paque density gradient centrifugation. Total RNA was extracted with Trizol reagent, and quality was checked on an Agilent 2100 Bioanalyzer. V is cut by 0 bases and J by 3 bases, and the space between the germline ends is 9 bases. Based on the germline V gene, the CDR1 and CDR2 sequences are SGHVS and FQNEAQ. Spanning cysteine to phenylalanine, the CDR3 consists of 15 amino acids. Only the CDR3 DNA is retained, 45 bases long and in frame from the first base.

Broader findings and caveats from the paper: Ophthalmopathy was separated from stable hyperthyroidism by a 13 V-J signature model, with about 88% sensitivity and about 81% specificity obtained in cross-validation and 80%/75% obtained in testing. Most expanded thyroid clonotypes (frequency above 0.001) were also found in blood, which suggests that blood repertoires may mirror thyroid immune responses. During validation, the model predicted progression to ophthalmopathy a median of approximately 6 months ahead of onset, with more than 60% sensitivity and less than 85% specificity. Sample size was not statistically predetermined, and blinding of investigators to group allocation was not performed.

Sample: blood. The clonotype was recovered from a man aged 45 to 65 with Graves' ophthalmopathy. Recombination linked TRBV7-8 to TRBJ2-1; the D gene identity is not certain. In nucleotide form, the sequence is TGTGCCAGCAGCTTAGCGGTGGGCTACTACAATGAGCAGTTCTTC. This encodes CASSLAVGYYNEQFF.